This passage covers 17 T cell receptor beta chains from one sample sequenced in a study of blood T cell repertoires in COVID-19. Data came from immunoSEQ multiplex PCR; TCRdb stores just in-frame clones and leaves some out. The sample yields about 49,000 clones, about 85% seen once. Material: peripheral blood. The receptors stem from a human donor in a cohort sampled during active COVID-19.

The rearrangement joins TRBV19 to TRBJ1-5; D gene ambiguous. With 11 bases removed from V and 0 bases from J, the gap between germline ends came to 11 bases. The CDR3 is 13 residues long. Germline V gives CDR1 LNHDA, CDR2 SQIVND (reference sequence). DNA for the CDR3: TGTGCCGCGGCGCGGTATAGCAATCAGCCCCAGCATTTT. It codes for CAAARYSNQPQHF.

J is TRBJ2-1 and V is TRBV7-8, with 8 positions matching TRBD1. From germline, CDR1 is SGHVS and CDR2 FQNEAQ. CDR3 length equals 15 residues. V shed 4 bases and J 5 bases; nucleotides not matched to a gene: 7. CDR3 bases: TGTGCCAGCAGCTCCCGGACAGGGAAAGACAATGAGCAGTTCTTC. It yields the protein CASSSRTGKDNEQFF.

This clone was seen just once. V is TRBV7-8 and J is TRBJ2-6; a possible D gene is TRBD1 (6 bases). The ends were cut back, 5 bases at V and 1 base at J, with 9 bases in the middle. Germline V gene data show CDR1 as SGHVS and CDR2 as FQNEAQ. The CDR3 is 15 amino acids. DNA for the CDR3: TGTGCCAGCAGCCAGGACAGTTCTGGGGCCAACGTCCTGACTTTC. It is translated as CASSQDSSGANVLTF. The full variable domain, with the rest looked up from reference TRBV7-8 and TRBJ2-6, is GAGVSQSPRYKVAKRGQDVALRCDPISGHVSLFWYQQALGQGPEFLTYFQNEAQLDKSGLPSDRFFAERPEGSVSTLKIQRTQQEDSAVYLCASSQDSSGANVLTFGAGSRLTVL.

DNA of the CDR3: TGTGCCAGCAGTGAAGAGGGAGTCTCCTACAATGAGCAGTTCTTC. This gives the protein CASSEEGVSYNEQFF. The chain combines TRBV2 with TRBJ2-1, with D perhaps TRBD2 (5 bases). The length of the CDR3 is 15 residues. The germline V and J ends were trimmed by 1 base and 0 bases, with 7 bases remaining between them. CDR1 and CDR2 (germline): SNHLY, FYNNEI.

V and J are TRBV3-1 (or the pseudogene TRBV3-2) and TRBJ2-7; TRBD1 matches at 10 bases. Germline V gene data show CDR1 as LGHDT and CDR2 as YNNKEL (reference sequence). The CDR3 spans 16 residues. Trimming cost V 6 bases and J 3 bases; bases outside gene matches: 11. The CDR3 sequence: CASRPHRDRGLYEQYF. The CDR3, as DNA: TGTGCCAGCAGACCTCACCGGGACAGGGGTCTCTACGAGCAGTACTTC.

The chain combines TRBV7-8 with TRBJ2-1; 7 bases fit TRBD2. The CDR3 totals 19 residues. J was trimmed by 2 bases and V by 0 bases; bases with no gene match: 13. Looked up from germline, CDR1 is SGHVS and CDR2 is FQNEAQ. The CDR3 loop reads CASSLAGWGGLDPYNEQFF. CDR3 in DNA: TGTGCCAGCAGCTTAGCAGGGTGGGGTGGACTAGACCCCTACAATGAGCAGTTCTTC.

V is TRBV30 and J is TRBJ2-1; 8 nucleotides agree with TRBD2. CDR1 is GTSNPN and CDR2 is SVGIG in the germline V gene (reference sequence). CDR3 length equals 16 residues. Trimming removed 3 bases from V and 0 bases from J; junction bases left unmatched: 7. The CDR3, as DNA: TGTGCCTGGAGATCTATAGCGGGAATCTCCTACAATGAGCAGTTCTTC. Translating gives CAWRSIAGISYNEQFF.

In DNA form, the CDR3 reads TGTGCCAGCAGCACGGGACTAGCGGGAGTTGGCGCCGGGGAGCTGTTTTTT. This codes for CASSTGLAGVGAGELFF. The chain joins TRBV9 to TRBJ2-2, with 14 bases fitting TRBD2. The CDR3 is made up of 17 amino acids. Germline V lookup: CDR1 SGDLS, CDR2 YYNGEE. V dropped 4 bases and J dropped 6; count of bases not matched to a gene: 8.

A remark on this clone: The identical CDR3 is also encoded by other nucleotide sequences in the sample. The chain recombines TRBV6-6 with TRBJ1-2, with 7 bases aligning to TRBD1. Germline V gives CDR1 MNHNY, CDR2 SVGAGI (reference sequence). This CDR3 comprises 13 residues. With V trimmed by 5 bases and J by 3 bases, 3 bases remained unmatched. Here the CDR3 reads CASSPTGDYGYTF. As DNA, the CDR3 is TGTGCCAGCAGTCCCACAGGGGACTATGGCTACACCTTC.

The chain uses TRBV3-1 (or the pseudogene TRBV3-2) and TRBJ2-4, with a weak D call TRBD2 (7 bases). Germline V gene data show CDR1 as LGHDT and CDR2 as YNNKEL (reference sequence). CDR3 size: 14 residues. The germline V and J ends were trimmed by 4 bases and 5 bases, with 12 bases remaining between them. CDR3 coding DNA: TGTGCCAGCAGCCTTGCGGGGGCCCAAAACATTCAGTACTTC. It yields the protein CASSLAGAQNIQYF.

The chain links TRBV6-2 or TRBV6-3 to TRBJ1-6, with 8 bases aligning to TRBD1. Germline V gives CDR1 MNHEY, CDR2 SVGEGT. The CDR3 loop spans 15 amino acids. V lost 5 bases and J lost 7; bases outside the gene matches: 7. In DNA form, the CDR3 reads TGTGCCAGCAGTCGGCAGGGGGCGAAGAATTCACCCCTCCACTTT. It encodes CASSRQGAKNSPLHF.

This clone was recorded a few times. As DNA, the CDR3 is TGTGCCAGCAGCCCCCCCAGCCGGGGCACCGGGGAGCTGTTTTTT. Its protein is CASSPPSRGTGELFF. This chain connects TRBV7-2 to TRBJ2-2; maybe TRBD2 (5 bases). Germline V gene data show CDR1 as SGHTA and CDR2 as FQGNSA. This CDR3 contains 15 residues. With 5 bases removed from V and 4 bases from J, the gap between germline ends came to 14 bases.

This clone was counted only a few times. The chain couples TRBV27 to TRBJ1-5; TRBD1 matches at 11 bases. The ends lost 6 bases at V and 5 bases at J; junction bases unmatched: 6. The germline V gene has CDR1 MNHEY and CDR2 SMNVEV (reference sequence). The CDR3 runs 15 residues. The CDR3: CASRPGQGADQPQHF. The CDR3 region has the DNA TGTGCCAGCAGACCCGGACAGGGGGCCGATCAGCCCCAGCATTTT.

J is TRBJ1-1 and V is TRBV9, with a possible D match to TRBD1 (6 bases). V gave up 3 bases and J gave up 4 bases, with 16 bases separating them. The germline V gene encodes CDR1 SGDLS and CDR2 YYNGEE. The CDR3 has 15 residues. The CDR3 loop is CASSAQGYGSTEAFF. In DNA, the CDR3 is TGTGCCAGCAGCGCACAGGGTTATGGATCCACTGAAGCTTTCTTT.

This clone was counted a single time. This chain links TRBV4-1 with TRBJ1-2, with TRBD1 matching over 7 bases. The ends lost 1 base at V and 3 bases at J; junction bases unmatched: 2. CDR1 and CDR2 from the germline V gene are MGHRA and YSYEKL. The CDR3 covers 14 residues. The CDR3 DNA follows: TGCGCCAGCAGCCAAGCCGACAGGGACTATGGCTACACCTTC. Protein sequence: CASSQADRDYGYTF.

This rearrangement joins TRBV5-8 to TRBJ2-1, with D possibly being TRBD1 (6 bases). There are 15 residues in the CDR3. From germline, CDR1 is SGHTS and CDR2 YDEGEE. The V and J ends lost 1 base and 0 bases respectively, with 8 bases between them. The CDR3 is CASSLLRGSYNEQFF. The CDR3, as DNA: TGTGCCAGCAGCTTGCTCAGGGGCTCCTACAATGAGCAGTTCTTC.

This sequence joins TRBV6-2 or TRBV6-3 and TRBJ2-3; 9 bases match TRBD2. Germline CDR1 and CDR2: MNHEY and SVGEGT. This CDR3 region has 17 residues. V gave up 3 bases and J gave up 2 bases; unmatched junction bases: 9. CDR3 DNA: TGTGCCAGCAGTTATAATCTAGCGGGGCCCCACACAGATACGCAGTATTTT. Its translation is CASSYNLAGPHTDTQYF.